This entry lists 31 T cell receptor beta chains sequenced from one sample in a study of Ad26.COV2.S vaccination and SARS-CoV-2 variants. This table comes from immunoSEQ multiplex PCR, and its TCRdb copy is limited to in-frame clones, with some not included. The repertoire holds fewer than 600,000 clones, around 89% seen once, with 1.5% to 2% in the top ten. Treatment noted: approximately 18 received Ad26.COV2.S at low or high dose, single or two shots; roughly five received placebo; per-sample allocation not given. After the first vaccine or placebo injection, samples were drawn on day 63. This material consisted of peripheral blood, taken in a trial of Ad26.COV2.S vaccine versus placebo. These receptors all stem from a person aged 18 to 65 who received the Ad26.COV2.S COVID-19 vaccine or a placebo.

The rearrangement uses TRBV6-2 or TRBV6-3 and TRBJ2-7, with 9 nucleotides matching TRBD2. The CDR3 consists of 17 residues. From germline, CDR1 is MNHEY and CDR2 SVGEGT. The J segment lost 0 bases and the V segment lost 4 bases, leaving 10 bases of the junction unmatched. CDR3 sequence: CASSLRGGLLLSYEQYF. The CDR3 DNA sequence: TGTGCCAGCAGTTTGCGGGGGGGCCTCCTACTCTCCTACGAGCAGTACTTC.

The gene calls are TRBV7-9 and TRBJ2-7; D remains ambiguous. CDR1 SEHNR and CDR2 FQNEAQ come from the germline V gene (reference sequence). V dropped 3 bases and J dropped 0 bases, with 9 bases sitting between them. The CDR3 totals 14 residues. CDR3 DNA sequence: TGTGCCAGCAGCTTGGCGAAAAGCTCCTACGAGCAGTACTTC. It yields the protein CASSLAKSSYEQYF.

The chain couples TRBV4-1 to TRBJ2-7; D gene unclear. CDR3 length equals 15 residues. V was cut by 0 bases and J by 1 base, with 10 bases left in between. Germline V lookup: CDR1 MGHRA, CDR2 YSYEKL. The CDR3 bases are TGCGCCAGCAGCCAAGAAAGGTCTCCTTCCTACGAGCAGTACTTC. The encoded protein is CASSQERSPSYEQYF.

V gene TRBV5-5 combines with J gene TRBJ1-1; D is undetermined. The CDR3 runs 15 residues. CDR1 and CDR2 (germline): SGHKS, YYEKEE (reference sequence). V gave up 1 base and J gave up 4 bases, with 14 bases separating them. CDR3 residues: CASSLNSFLLTEAFF. CDR3 DNA: TGTGCCAGCAGCTTGAACAGCTTTTTACTCACTGAAGCTTTCTTT.

This clone was detected once. The rearrangement links TRBV18 to TRBJ1-3; the match to TRBD1 covers 7 bases. Losses at the gene ends were 5 bases for V and 1 base for J; bases not matched to a gene: 8. This CDR3 comprises 16 residues. Germline V gives CDR1 KGHSH, CDR2 LQKENI. CDR3 bases: TGTGCCAGCTCAAGAACGGGACAGCTTTCTGGAAACACCATATATTTT. Translation gives CASSRTGQLSGNTIYF.

The V and J genes are TRBV2 and TRBJ2-7, with TRBD1 matching over 8 bases. The V and J ends lost 8 bases and 2 bases, in that order; junction bases with no gene match: 2. This CDR3 contains 12 residues. CDR1 is SNHLY and CDR2 is FYNNEI in the germline V gene. The CDR3 sequence: CASRQGPYEQYF. CDR3 in DNA: TGTGCCAGCCGACAGGGGCCCTACGAGCAGTACTTC. The full variable domain, its missing parts supplied by reference TRBV2 and TRBJ2-7, is EPEVTQTPSHQVTQMGQEVILRCVPISNHLYFYWYRQILGQKVEFLVSFYNNEISEKSEIFDDQFSVERPDGSNFTLKIRSTKLEDSAMYFCASRQGPYEQYFGPGTRLTVT.

V gene TRBV7-5 combines with J gene TRBJ1-2; the D call TRBD1 from the table was never checked on the DNA. TRBV7-5 is recorded as a pseudogene. CDR3 length: 15 amino acids. The CDR3: CARSPRAKNLYGYTF. The DNA of the CDR3 is TGTGCCAGAAGCCCCAGGGCCAAAAACCTCTATGGCTACACCTTC.

The chain employs TRBV5-4 and TRBJ2-3; the match to TRBD2 covers 11 bases. CDR3 length equals 15 residues. Germline lookup yields CDR1 SGHNT and CDR2 YYREEE (reference sequence). J gave up 4 bases and V 4 bases, and 5 bases lay outside the gene matches. CDR3 residues: CASSAPGLAADTQYF. The CDR3 region has the DNA TGTGCCAGCAGCGCACCGGGACTAGCGGCAGATACGCAGTATTTT. The entire variable domain, with the rest obtained from reference TRBV5-4 and TRBJ2-3, is as follows: ETGVTQSPTHLIKTRGQQVTLRCSSQSGHNTVSWYQQALGQGPQFIFQYYREEENGRGNFPPRFSGLQFPNYSSELNVNALELDDSALYLCASSAPGLAADTQYFGPGTRLTVL.

The genes are TRBV7-9 and TRBJ2-3, with D possibly matching TRBD1 (6 bases). Germline values: CDR1 SEHNR, CDR2 FQNEAQ (reference sequence). CDR3 size: 13 residues. V was pared by 5 bases and J by 4 bases, with 10 bases between. CDR3 protein: CASSPQGPDTQYF. The CDR3 DNA reads TGTGCCAGCAGCCCACAGGGTCCAGATACGCAGTATTTT.

The V gene is TRBV28, the J gene TRBJ2-2; 9 positions match TRBD1. The junction had 10 bases not matched to a gene; V was cut back by 4 bases and J by 4 bases. This CDR3 contains 17 residues. Per germline, CDR1 MDHEN and CDR2 SYDVKM. In DNA, the CDR3 is TGTGCCAGCAGTTACGTTTTGGGGACAGGGTCCACCGGGGAGCTGTTTTTT. It yields the protein CASSYVLGTGSTGELFF.

The chain links TRBV4-3 to TRBJ1-1; 7 bases are a match to TRBD1. Germline V CDR1 and CDR2: LGHNA, YSLEER. The length of the CDR3 is 15 residues. J lost 1 base, V lost 1 base, and 3 bases had no gene match. CDR3 DNA sequence: TGCGCCAGCAGCCAAGCTGGGACAGCGAACACTGAAGCTTTCTTT. Translating gives CASSQAGTANTEAFF.

The rearrangement joins TRBV10-3 to TRBJ2-1; D not certain. The germline V gene has CDR1 ENHRY and CDR2 SYGVKD. The CDR3 covers 13 residues. V dropped 2 bases and J dropped 1 base, with 3 bases sitting between them. In DNA, the CDR3 is TGTGCCATCAGTGAGACGTCCTACAATGAGCAGTTCTTC. This translates into CAISETSYNEQFF.

The chain is built from TRBV7-9 and TRBJ1-2; TRBD1 is a possible D gene (5 bases). CDR3 size: 16 residues. In germline, CDR1 is SEHNR, CDR2 FQNEAQ (reference sequence). Trimming removed 4 bases from V and 7 bases from J, with 22 bases in between. The chain's CDR3 is CASSSKDGWGGGGYTF. The CDR3 DNA follows: TGTGCCAGCAGCTCCAAAGACGGATGGGGGGGAGGTGGCTACACCTTC.

This clone has a single count. The gene calls are TRBV5-1 and TRBJ1-1; weak D call: TRBD1 (6 bases). The CDR3 is 17 amino acids. V was cut by 2 bases and J by 4 bases, with 21 bases left in between. Germline CDR1 and CDR2: SGHRS and YFSETQ. In DNA form, the CDR3 reads TGCGCCAGCAGCTTTTTGGTGGTGGGGGCTCGGAGCACTGAAGCTTTCTTT. Its protein is CASSFLVVGARSTEAFF. Combining the CDR3 with reference TRBV5-1 and TRBJ1-1 gives the whole variable domain KAGVTQTPRYLIKTRGQQVTLSCSPISGHRSVSWYQQTPGQGLQFLFEYFSETQRNKGNFPGRFSGRQFSNSRSEMNVSTLELGDSALYLCASSFLVVGARSTEAFFGQGTRLTVV.

The chain employs TRBV27 and TRBJ2-3, with 10 nucleotides matching TRBD2. There are 17 residues in the CDR3. J was trimmed by 5 bases and V by 1 base; bases with no gene match: 9. Germline V gene sequence: CDR1 MNHEY, CDR2 SMNVEV (reference sequence). DNA of the CDR3: TGTGCCAGCAGTTTATATAGCGGGGGGTCAAGTAGAGATACGCAGTATTTT. It is translated as CASSLYSGGSSRDTQYF.

This clone is a singleton in its sample. V and J are TRBV5-1 and TRBJ2-5, with 7 nucleotides matching TRBD1. From germline, CDR1 is SGHRS and CDR2 YFSETQ. Losses at the gene ends were 5 bases for V and 4 bases for J; bases not matched to a gene: 14. The CDR3 runs 16 residues. The CDR3 loop is CASSTLGGQVTETQYF. Here the CDR3 DNA reads TGCGCCAGCAGTACCCTAGGTGGACAGGTCACAGAGACCCAGTACTTC.

The chain has TRBV21-1 and TRBJ1-2; TRBD1 was called by the table and not checked on the DNA. TRBV21-1 counts as a pseudogene. The CDR3 is 19 residues long. CDR3 protein: CAGSQGSRVSSTPNYGYTF. The CDR3 bases are TGTGCCGGATCCCAGGGTAGTAGGGTTAGTAGCACTCCTAACTATGGCTACACCTTC.

The chain employs TRBV4-1 and TRBJ1-1; D unclear. This CDR3 is 15 amino acids long. Germline CDR1 and CDR2: MGHRA and YSYEKL. The germline V and J ends were trimmed by 1 base and 6 bases, with 15 bases remaining between them. CDR3 in DNA: TGCGCCAGCAGCCAAGGAGCCGTCGGAAACTCTGAAGCTTTCTTT. It is translated as CASSQGAVGNSEAFF.

The chain combines TRBV6-1 with TRBJ1-1, with a possible D match to TRBD1 (6 bases). The CDR3 contains 16 residues. V was cut by 0 bases and J by 1 base, with 12 bases left in between. CDR1 is MNHNS, CDR2 SASEGT, per germline. Here the CDR3 DNA reads TGTGCCAGCAGTGAAGCAGGGGGAAGACGGAACACTGAAGCTTTCTTT. This encodes CASSEAGGRRNTEAFF.

The J gene is TRBJ1-1, the V gene TRBV5-4; the D is unclear. The CDR3 length is 12 residues. Trimming removed 5 bases from V and 6 bases from J, with 11 bases in between. Germline assignment: CDR1 SGHNT and CDR2 YYREEE (reference sequence). As DNA, the CDR3 is TGTGCCAGCAGTCAGGATCCCGCTGAAGCTTTCTTT. Translation: CASSQDPAEAFF.

The chain is built from TRBV6-2 or TRBV6-3 and TRBJ2-5; TRBD2 aligns across 13 bases. The V segment lost 2 bases and the J segment 5 bases; nucleotides outside the gene matches: 8. Germline-derived CDR1 and CDR2 are MNHEY and SVGEGT. The CDR3 totals 17 residues. This CDR3 is CASSYPLAGGRRETQYF. CDR3 DNA sequence: TGTGCCAGCAGTTACCCACTAGCGGGGGGGCGGCGGGAGACCCAGTACTTC.

This clone was seen just once. V usage is TRBV6-5 and J usage is TRBJ1-1; no clear D. The CDR3 covers 12 residues. CDR1 MNHEY and CDR2 SVGAGI come from the germline V gene. V shed 4 bases and J shed 1 base, with 4 bases lying between them. This CDR3 is CASSSGNTEAFF. As DNA, the CDR3 is TGTGCCAGCAGTTCGGGGAACACTGAAGCTTTCTTT.

V usage is TRBV28 and J usage is TRBJ1-6; D uncertain. The CDR3 runs 15 residues. Trimming stripped 3 bases from V and 2 bases from J, with 8 bases between. CDR1 is MDHEN and CDR2 is SYDVKM in the germline V gene. CDR3 amino acids: CASSFRGPYNSPLHF. The CDR3 nucleotides are TGTGCCAGCAGTTTCCGAGGACCCTATAATTCACCCCTCCACTTT. Full variable domain (missing parts from reference TRBV28 and TRBJ1-6): DVKVTQSSRYLVKRTGEKVFLECVQDMDHENMFWYRQDPGLGLRLIYFSYDVKMKEKGDIPEGYSVSREKKERFSLILESASTNQTSMYLCASSFRGPYNSPLHFGNGTRLTVT.

V usage is TRBV18 and J usage is TRBJ2-7; no clear D. Germline CDR1 reads KGHSH; CDR2 reads LQKENI. There are 15 residues in the CDR3. The V gene lost 3 bases and the J gene lost 3 bases, with 15 bases spanning the gap. The CDR3 DNA sequence: TGTGCCAGCTCACCTCGGGCCCGCAGCGACTACGAGCAGTACTTC. Its translation is CASSPRARSDYEQYF.

The sample holds one count of this clone. The V call is TRBV6-5, the J call TRBJ1-2; D ambiguous. V shed 6 bases and J shed 0 bases, with 8 bases lying between them. This CDR3 has 13 amino acids. Germline V gives CDR1 MNHEY, CDR2 SVGAGI. CDR3 residues: CASRDLSNYGYTF. In DNA, the CDR3 is TGTGCCAGCAGGGATCTATCTAACTATGGCTACACCTTC.

This clone was counted a single time. This sequence joins TRBV10-3 and TRBJ2-4, with D uncertain. CDR1 and CDR2 from the germline V gene are ENHRY and SYGVKD. This CDR3 contains 12 residues. Trimming took off 4 bases at V and 6 bases at J, with 7 bases between the two ends. The CDR3 spells CAISGLGNIQYF. The CDR3 bases are TGTGCCATCAGTGGTTTGGGAAACATTCAGTACTTC.

V is TRBV18 and J is TRBJ2-5; a weak D match, TRBD1 (6 bases). The CDR3 runs 14 residues. Trimming stripped 0 bases from V and 5 bases from J, with 10 bases between. CDR1 is KGHSH, CDR2 LQKENI, per germline. CDR3 region: CASSPPSGEETQYF. CDR3 DNA: TGTGCCAGCTCACCACCGTCAGGGGAGGAGACCCAGTACTTC.

The V call is TRBV29-1, the J call TRBJ1-2; a possible D gene is TRBD1 (5 bases). The CDR3 is 11 residues long. Between the trimmed V and J ends, which lost 5 bases and 11 bases, there was a span of 15 bases. Germline V gene data show CDR1 as SQVTM and CDR2 as ANQGSEA. CDR3 DNA sequence: TGCAGCGTTACGTCCGGGACCCCATACACCTTC. This codes for CSVTSGTPYTF.

The chain couples TRBV9 to TRBJ2-5; 8 bases fit TRBD1. CDR3 length: 15 amino acids. Germline V CDR1 and CDR2: SGDLS, YYNGEE. J gave up 2 bases and V 0 bases, and 3 bases lay outside the gene matches. The CDR3 nucleotides read TGTGCCAGCAGCGTAGATGGACAGGGACAAGAGACCCAGTACTTC. Its protein is CASSVDGQGQETQYF.

J is TRBJ2-1 and V is TRBV4-1, with unresolved D. The CDR3 is 16 residues long. V gave up 3 bases and J gave up 0 bases, with 12 bases separating them. The germline V gene encodes CDR1 MGHRA and CDR2 YSYEKL. CDR3 region: CASSQLDSSSYNEQFF. The CDR3 DNA sequence: TGCGCCAGCAGCCAGTTAGACTCGAGCTCCTACAATGAGCAGTTCTTC.

The chain employs TRBV18 and TRBJ2-7; 8 nucleotides line up with TRBD1. CDR3 size: 15 residues. CDR1 is KGHSH, CDR2 LQKENI, per germline. J lost 3 bases, V lost 1 base, and 5 bases had no gene match. CDR3 in amino acids: CASSPLGQGVYEQYF. CDR3 DNA sequence: TGTGCCAGCTCACCACTCGGACAGGGAGTCTACGAGCAGTACTTC.